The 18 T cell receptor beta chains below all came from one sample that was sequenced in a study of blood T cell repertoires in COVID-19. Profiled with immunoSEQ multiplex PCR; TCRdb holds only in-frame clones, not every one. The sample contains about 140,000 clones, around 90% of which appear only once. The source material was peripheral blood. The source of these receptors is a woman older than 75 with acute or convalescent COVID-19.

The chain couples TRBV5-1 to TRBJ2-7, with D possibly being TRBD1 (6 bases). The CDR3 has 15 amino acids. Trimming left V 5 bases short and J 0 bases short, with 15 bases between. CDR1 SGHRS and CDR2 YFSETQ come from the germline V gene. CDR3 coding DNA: TGCGCCAGCAGTACGACAGGCGGAAGCTCCTACGAGCAGTACTTC. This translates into CASSTTGGSSYEQYF.

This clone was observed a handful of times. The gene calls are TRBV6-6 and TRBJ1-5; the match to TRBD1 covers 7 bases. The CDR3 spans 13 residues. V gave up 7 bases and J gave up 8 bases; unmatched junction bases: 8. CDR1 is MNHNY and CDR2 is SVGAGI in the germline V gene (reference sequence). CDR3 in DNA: TGTGCCAGCAATATACAGGGGTGGGAGCCCCAGCATTTT. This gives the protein CASNIQGWEPQHF.

The CDR3 DNA follows: TGTGCCAGCAGCCAAGATTTATCACTAGCGGGGGGCTCTGGGGCCAACGTCCTGACTTTC. It codes for CASSQDLSLAGGSGANVLTF. The chain has TRBV4-2 and TRBJ2-6; 12 nucleotides align to TRBD2. The germline CDR1 and CDR2 sequences are LGHNA and YNFKEQ. V was pared by 0 bases and J by 0 bases, with 6 bases of the junction left unmatched. This CDR3 has 20 residues.

The CDR3, as DNA: TGTGCCAGCAGTTACGCGGGACAGGTCGAGACCCAGTACTTC. Its protein is CASSYAGQVETQYF. This chain connects TRBV6-6 to TRBJ2-5, with 8 bases that match TRBD1. Looked up from germline, CDR1 is MNHNY and CDR2 is SVGAGI (reference sequence). V lost 2 bases to trimming and J lost 5 bases; unmatched junction nucleotides: 4. The CDR3 is 14 amino acids.

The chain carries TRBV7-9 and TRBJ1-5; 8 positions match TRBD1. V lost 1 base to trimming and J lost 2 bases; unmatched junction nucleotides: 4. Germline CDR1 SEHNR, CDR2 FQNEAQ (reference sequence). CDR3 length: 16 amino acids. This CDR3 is CASSLVRGLGNQPQHF. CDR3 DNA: TGTGCCAGCAGCTTAGTCAGGGGGCTGGGCAATCAGCCCCAGCATTTT.

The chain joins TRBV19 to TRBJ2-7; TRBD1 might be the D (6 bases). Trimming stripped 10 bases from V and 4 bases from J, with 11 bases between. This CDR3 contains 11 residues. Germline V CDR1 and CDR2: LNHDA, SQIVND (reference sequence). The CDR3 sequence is CATGQNYEQYF. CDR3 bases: TGTGCCACAGGACAGAATTACGAGCAGTACTTC.

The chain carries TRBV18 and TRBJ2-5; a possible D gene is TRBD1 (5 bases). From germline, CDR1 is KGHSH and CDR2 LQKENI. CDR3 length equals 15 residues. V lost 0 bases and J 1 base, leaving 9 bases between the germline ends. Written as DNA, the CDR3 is TGTGCCAGCTCACCACCGAACAGGATCCAAGAGACCCAGTACTTC. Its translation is CASSPPNRIQETQYF.

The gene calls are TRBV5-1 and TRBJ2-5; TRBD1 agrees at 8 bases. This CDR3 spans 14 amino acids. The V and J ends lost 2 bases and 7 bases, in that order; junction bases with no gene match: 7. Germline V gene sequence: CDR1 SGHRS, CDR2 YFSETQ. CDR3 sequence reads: CASSLLDREGTQYF. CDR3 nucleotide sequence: TGCGCCAGCAGCTTACTGGACAGGGAAGGGACCCAGTACTTC.

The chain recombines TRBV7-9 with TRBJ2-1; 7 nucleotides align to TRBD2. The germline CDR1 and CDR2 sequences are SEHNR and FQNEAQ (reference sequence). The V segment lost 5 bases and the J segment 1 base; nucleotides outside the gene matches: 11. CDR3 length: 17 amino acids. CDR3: CASSPGRLAVSYNEQFF. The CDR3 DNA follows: TGTGCCAGCAGCCCAGGGCGGCTAGCGGTTTCCTACAATGAGCAGTTCTTC.

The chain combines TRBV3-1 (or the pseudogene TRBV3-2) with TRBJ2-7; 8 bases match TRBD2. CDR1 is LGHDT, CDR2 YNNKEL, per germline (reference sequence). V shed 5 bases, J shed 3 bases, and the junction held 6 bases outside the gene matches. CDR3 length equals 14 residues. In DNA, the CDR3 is TGTGCCAGCAGCTATCTTGCGGGGGGCTACGAGCAGTACTTC. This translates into CASSYLAGGYEQYF.

CDR3 region: CASSHQLYGYTF. The CDR3 DNA follows: TGCGCCAGCAGCCACCAACTCTATGGCTACACCTTC. V is TRBV4-3 and J is TRBJ1-2, with D unclear. This CDR3 contains 12 residues. Germline CDR1 reads LGHNA; CDR2 reads YSLEER. Trimming shortened V by 3 bases and J by 4 bases, and 6 bases separated the two germline ends.

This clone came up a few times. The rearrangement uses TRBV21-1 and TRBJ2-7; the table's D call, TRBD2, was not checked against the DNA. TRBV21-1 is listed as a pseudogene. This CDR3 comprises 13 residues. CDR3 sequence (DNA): TGTGCCAGCCATGCGGGATCTCCCTACGAGCAGTACTTC. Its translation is CASHAGSPYEQYF.

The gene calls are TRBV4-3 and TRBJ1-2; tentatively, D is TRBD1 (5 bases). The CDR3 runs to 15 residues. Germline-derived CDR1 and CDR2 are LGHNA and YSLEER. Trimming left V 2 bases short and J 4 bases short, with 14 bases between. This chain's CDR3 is CASSQSIQALYGYTF. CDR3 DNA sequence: TGCGCCAGCAGCCAAAGTATACAGGCGCTCTATGGCTACACCTTC.

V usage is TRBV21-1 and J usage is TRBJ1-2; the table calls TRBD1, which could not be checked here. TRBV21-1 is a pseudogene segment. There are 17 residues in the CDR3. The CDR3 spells CASSQWIRDRGHYGYTF. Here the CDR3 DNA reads TGTGCCAGCAGTCAATGGATCCGGGACAGGGGGCACTATGGCTACACCTTC.

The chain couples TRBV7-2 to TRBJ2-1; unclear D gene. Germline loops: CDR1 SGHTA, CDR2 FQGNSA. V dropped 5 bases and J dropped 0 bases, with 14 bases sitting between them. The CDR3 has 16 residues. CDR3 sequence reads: CASSPHFSFSYNEQFF. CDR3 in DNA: TGTGCCAGCAGCCCGCACTTCTCTTTCTCCTACAATGAGCAGTTCTTC.

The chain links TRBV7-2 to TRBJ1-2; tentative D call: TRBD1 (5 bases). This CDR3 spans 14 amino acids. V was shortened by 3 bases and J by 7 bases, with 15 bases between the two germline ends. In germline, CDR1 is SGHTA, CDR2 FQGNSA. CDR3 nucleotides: TGTGCCAGCAGCTTTGGCCAGGTCGGGGGTGGCTACACCTTC. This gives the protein CASSFGQVGGGYTF.

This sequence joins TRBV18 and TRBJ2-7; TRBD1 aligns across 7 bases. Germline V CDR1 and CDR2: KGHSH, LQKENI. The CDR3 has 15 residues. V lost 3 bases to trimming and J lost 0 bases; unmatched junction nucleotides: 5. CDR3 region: CASSPETGFSYEQYF. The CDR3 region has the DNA TGTGCCAGCTCACCCGAGACAGGGTTCTCCTACGAGCAGTACTTC.

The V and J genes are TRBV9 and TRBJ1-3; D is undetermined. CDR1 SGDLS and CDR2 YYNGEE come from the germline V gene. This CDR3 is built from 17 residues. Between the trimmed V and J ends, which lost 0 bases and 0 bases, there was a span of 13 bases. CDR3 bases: TGTGCCAGCAGCGTAGAGTTGAACACCCGCTCTGGAAACACCATATATTTT. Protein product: CASSVELNTRSGNTIYF.